This entry lists 2 T cell receptor beta chains sequenced from one sample in a study of blood T cell repertoires in COVID-19. The assay was immunoSEQ multiplex PCR, and TCRdb's table has in-frame clones only and misses some. Of some 150,000 clones in the sample, around four fifths are singletons; the top ten hold roughly 4.8%. The sequencing input was peripheral blood. These receptors came from a human donor in a cohort sampled during active COVID-19.

This chain links TRBV27 with TRBJ1-6; 11 positions agree with TRBD1. Losses at the gene ends were 2 bases for V and 3 bases for J; bases not matched to a gene: 3. The CDR3 covers 17 residues. Germline lookup yields CDR1 MNHEY and CDR2 SMNVEV (reference sequence). CDR3 residues: CASSLRTGGVYNSPLHF. CDR3 bases: TGTGCCAGCAGTTTAAGGACAGGGGGCGTCTATAATTCACCCCTCCACTTT.

The rearrangement links TRBV11-2 to TRBJ1-3, with TRBD1 identical over 7 bases. Germline V lookup: CDR1 SGHAT, CDR2 FQNNGV. The CDR3 extends over 14 amino acids. V gave up 6 bases and J gave up 2 bases; unmatched junction bases: 4. In nucleotides, the CDR3 is TGTGCCAGCAGAGACGACAGGGCTGGAAACACCATATATTTT. As protein: CASRDDRAGNTIYF.